These 26 T cell receptor beta chains were sequenced from one sample in a study of vaccination effects on CD4 cells after COVID-19. In the ViraFEST assay, antigen-specific CD4+ clonotypes were identified by expansion after peptide-pool stimulation. Isolation of CD4+ T cells took place after 10 to 11 days of culture. Neither prior SARS-CoV-2 infection nor positive nucleocapsid antibodies were present in the vaccine recipients. The protocol was immunoSEQ multiplex PCR, while the TCRdb copy is restricted to in-frame clones and leaves out a portion. Of approximately 30,000 clones detected, approximately 75% appear once; the ten largest clones hold approximately 10%. Their target antigens are unknown. The source material was CD4+ T cells from PBMCs cultured with SARS-CoV-2 spike peptides, sampled before COVID-19 vaccination. The origin of the receptors is a human donor who received a COVID-19 vaccine.

The chain has TRBV18 and TRBJ2-7; TRBD2 might be the D (5 bases). Germline-derived CDR1 and CDR2 are KGHSH and LQKENI. Trimming shortened V by 4 bases and J by 2 bases, and 12 bases separated the two germline ends. This CDR3 is built from 14 residues. The chain's CDR3 is CASSLPGKPYEQYF. DNA for the CDR3: TGTGCCAGCTCACTCCCGGGGAAACCCTACGAGCAGTACTTC. Complete variable domain (other parts from reference TRBV18 and TRBJ2-7): NAGVMQNPRHLVRRRGQEARLRCSPMKGHSHVYWYRQLPEEGLKFMVYLQKENIIDESGMPKERFSAEFPKEGPSILRIQQVVRGDSAAYFCASSLPGKPYEQYFGPGTRLTVT.

The rearrangement joins TRBV5-1 to TRBJ2-7; D remains ambiguous. Germline V gives CDR1 SGHRS, CDR2 YFSETQ. This CDR3 is built from 16 residues. V lost 0 bases to trimming and J lost 2 bases, with 15 bases between them. The CDR3 loop reads CASSLARKQAPYEQYF. The CDR3 DNA is TGCGCCAGCAGCTTGGCGAGAAAGCAGGCGCCCTACGAGCAGTACTTC.

In this sample, this clone turned up a few times. V gene TRBV15 combines with J gene TRBJ2-1; 7 nucleotides align to TRBD2. Germline CDR1 is LNHNV and CDR2 is YYDKDF (reference sequence). The CDR3 totals 12 residues. The J segment lost 10 bases and the V segment lost 0 bases, leaving 0 bases of the junction unmatched. The DNA of the CDR3 is TGTGCCACCAGCAGAGAGGGAGGGGAGCAGTTCTTC. It specifies CATSREGGEQFF.

This chain uses TRBV12-3 or TRBV12-4 with TRBJ2-1; D remains ambiguous. The CDR3 runs 12 residues. Between the trimmed V and J ends, which lost 3 bases and 6 bases, there was a span of 6 bases. Here the CDR3 reads CASSFYGNEQFF. As DNA, the CDR3 is TGTGCCAGCAGTTTTTACGGCAATGAGCAGTTCTTC.

CDR3 in amino acids: CASSFSGPETQYF. For the CDR3, the DNA is TGTGCCAGCAGTTTCAGCGGACCGGAGACCCAGTACTTC. The chain couples TRBV27 to TRBJ2-5, with D maybe TRBD2 (5 bases). The CDR3 extends over 13 amino acids. Trimming shortened V by 3 bases and J by 5 bases, and 10 bases separated the two germline ends. Germline V gene sequence: CDR1 MNHEY, CDR2 SMNVEV (reference sequence).

V is TRBV5-1 and J is TRBJ2-2, with D uncertain. The germline gives CDR1 SGHRS, CDR2 YFSETQ. This CDR3 is built from 14 residues. V gave up 2 bases and J gave up 1 base, with 6 bases separating them. The CDR3 sequence is CASSFQQNTGELFF. Here the CDR3 DNA reads TGCGCCAGCAGCTTTCAACAGAACACCGGGGAGCTGTTTTTT. The full variable domain, in which reference TRBV5-1 and TRBJ2-2 provide the parts outside the CDR3, is KAGVTQTPRYLIKTRGQQVTLSCSPISGHRSVSWYQQTPGQGLQFLFEYFSETQRNKGNFPGRFSGRQFSNSRSEMNVSTLELGDSALYLCASSFQQNTGELFFGEGSRLTVL.

This chain links TRBV27 with TRBJ1-2; D unresolved. The germline V gene encodes CDR1 MNHEY and CDR2 SMNVEV (reference sequence). There are 13 residues in the CDR3. V was cut by 0 bases and J by 4 bases, with 6 bases left in between. This CDR3 reads CASSLSGLYGYTF. The DNA for the CDR3 is TGTGCCAGCAGTTTATCTGGACTCTATGGCTACACCTTC.

This chain links TRBV10-2 with TRBJ2-2, with D possibly TRBD2 on 7 matching bases. Deletions cut 6 bases from V and 4 bases from J, with 15 bases between. The CDR3 spans 15 residues. CDR1 is WSHSY and CDR2 is SAAADI in the germline V gene. DNA of the CDR3: TGCGCCAGCAGAGGTACAGGGAGGGGCACCGGGGAGCTGTTTTTT. It specifies CASRGTGRGTGELFF.

This clone was counted between two and nine times. This chain uses TRBV5-1 with TRBJ1-3; no firm D call. The CDR3 is 16 residues long. Trimming took 0 bases from V and 1 from J, leaving 11 bases between them. The germline CDR1 and CDR2 sequences are SGHRS and YFSETQ. The DNA of the CDR3 is TGCGCCAGCAGCTTGGCATCCCGGTTTTCTGGAAACACCATATATTTT. It encodes CASSLASRFSGNTIYF.

CDR3 bases: TGCAGCGTTACTAGCGGCGGTCGGAATGAGCAGTTCTTC. This translates into CSVTSGGRNEQFF. V and J are TRBV29-1 and TRBJ2-1; 8 nucleotides match TRBD2. J gave up 7 bases and V 5 bases, and 7 bases lay outside the gene matches. Germline CDR1 is SQVTM and CDR2 is ANQGSEA. This CDR3 is built from 13 residues.

This chain joins TRBV3-1 (or the pseudogene TRBV3-2) and TRBJ2-5, with 8 nucleotides matching TRBD2. Trimming removed 5 bases from V and 0 bases from J; junction bases left unmatched: 5. The CDR3 consists of 15 residues. Looked up from germline, CDR1 is LGHDT and CDR2 is YNNKEL (reference sequence). CDR3 DNA sequence: TGTGCCAGCAGCATAGCGGGAAGGTACCAAGAGACCCAGTACTTC. This encodes CASSIAGRYQETQYF.

This rearrangement joins TRBV7-2 to TRBJ1-5; the D is unclear. This CDR3 is built from 14 residues. Trimming took 1 base from V and 3 from J, leaving 7 bases between them. Germline V gene lookup returns CDR1 SGHTA and CDR2 FQGNSA. CDR3 bases: TGTGCCAGCAGCTTAGATTATAACAATCAGCCCCAGCATTTT. It yields the protein CASSLDYNNQPQHF.

This chain connects TRBV3-1 (or the pseudogene TRBV3-2) to TRBJ1-4; D not certain. Germline loops: CDR1 LGHDT, CDR2 YNNKEL (reference sequence). Trimming stripped 0 bases from V and 7 bases from J, with 12 bases between. The CDR3 covers 15 residues. The CDR3 DNA sequence: TGTGCCAGCAGCCAAGAGGGTTTGAGGTCTGAAAAACTGTTTTTT. It translates to CASSQEGLRSEKLFF.

In this sample, this clone turned up a few times. V and J are TRBV6-5 and TRBJ2-7, with 12 bases that match TRBD2. CDR1 is MNHEY and CDR2 is SVGAGI in the germline V gene. The V segment lost 6 bases and the J segment 4 bases; nucleotides outside the gene matches: 4. This CDR3 is 14 amino acids long. CDR3 sequence reads: CASSWTSGEYEQYF. CDR3 sequence (DNA): TGTGCCAGCAGCTGGACTAGCGGGGAATACGAGCAGTACTTC.

This clone was counted a few times. The J gene is TRBJ2-1, the V gene TRBV5-1; D might be TRBD1 (5 bases). The V gene lost 0 bases and the J gene lost 2 bases, with 9 bases spanning the gap. CDR1 SGHRS and CDR2 YFSETQ come from the germline V gene. CDR3 size: 15 residues. This chain's CDR3 is CASSLGQGPYNEQFF. CDR3 sequence (DNA): TGCGCCAGCAGCTTGGGCCAGGGTCCCTACAATGAGCAGTTCTTC.

V gene TRBV9 combines with J gene TRBJ2-3, with 11 bases that match TRBD2. J lost 0 bases, V lost 0 bases, and 3 bases had no gene match. The CDR3 consists of 17 residues. Per the germline V gene, CDR1 is SGDLS and CDR2 is YYNGEE. The DNA of the CDR3 is TGTGCCAGCAGCGTAGGACTAGCGGGGTCTAGCACAGATACGCAGTATTTT. It translates to CASSVGLAGSSTDTQYF.

This clone showed up just a few times. CDR3: CSASLTNTGELFF. DNA for the CDR3: TGCAGTGCTAGTTTGACTAACACCGGGGAGCTGTTTTTT. J is TRBJ2-2 and V is TRBV20-1, with D hard to call. This CDR3 has 13 residues. Looked up from germline, CDR1 is DFQATT and CDR2 is SNEGSKA (reference sequence). V was trimmed by 3 bases and J by 2 bases, leaving 7 bases between them.

This clone was observed once. This chain connects TRBV30 to TRBJ2-1; TRBD2 is a possible D gene (6 bases). V lost 0 bases to trimming and J lost 11 bases, with 11 bases between them. Germline V lookup: CDR1 GTSNPN, CDR2 SVGIG (reference sequence). The CDR3 runs 12 residues. CDR3 amino acids: CAWSVGGVKQFF. As DNA, the CDR3 is TGTGCCTGGAGTGTGGGGGGTGTTAAGCAGTTCTTC.

CDR3 nucleotide sequence: TGCGCCAGCAGCTTGCCCGGACAGGGGGCAGGAGACATTCAGTACTTC. It encodes CASSLPGQGAGDIQYF. The chain couples TRBV5-1 to TRBJ2-4, with 11 positions matching TRBD1. J was trimmed by 8 bases and V by 1 base; bases with no gene match: 8. The CDR3 loop spans 16 amino acids. The germline CDR1 and CDR2 sequences are SGHRS and YFSETQ.

This clone has a handful of counts. The V call is TRBV5-4, the J call TRBJ1-6; 7 positions match TRBD1. CDR1 is SGHNT, CDR2 YYREEE, per germline (reference sequence). The junction had 0 bases not matched to a gene; V was cut back by 3 bases and J by 6 bases. The CDR3 spans 13 residues. CDR3 sequence (DNA): TGTGCCAGCAGCTACAGGGGTAATTCACCCCTCCACTTT. It specifies CASSYRGNSPLHF. The variable domain in full, completed from reference TRBV5-4 and TRBJ1-6, reads ETGVTQSPTHLIKTRGQQVTLRCSSQSGHNTVSWYQQALGQGPQFIFQYYREEENGRGNFPPRFSGLQFPNYSSELNVNALELDDSALYLCASSYRGNSPLHFGNGTRLTVT.

For the CDR3, the DNA is TGTGCCAGCAGTGCGTCTAACTATGGCTACACCTTC. It codes for CASSASNYGYTF. The V call is TRBV25-1, the J call TRBJ1-2; D gene unclear. The V gene lost 4 bases and the J gene lost 0 bases, with 3 bases spanning the gap. The CDR3 extends over 12 amino acids. The V gene's germline CDR1 is MGHDK and CDR2 SYGVNS.

The chain employs TRBV6-5 and TRBJ2-7; 8 bases map to TRBD1. CDR3 length equals 16 residues. J gave up 4 bases and V 4 bases, and 12 bases lay outside the gene matches. Germline V gene lookup returns CDR1 MNHEY and CDR2 SVGAGI. The CDR3 protein is CASSSGGTGGYYEQYF. The CDR3 DNA reads as TGTGCCAGCAGTTCCGGAGGAACAGGGGGATATTACGAGCAGTACTTC.

The rearrangement links TRBV9 to TRBJ2-1; D perhaps matches TRBD2 (6 bases). CDR1 is SGDLS and CDR2 is YYNGEE in the germline V gene. The V and J ends lost 4 bases and 0 bases respectively, with 14 bases between them. The CDR3 has 16 amino acids. For the CDR3, the DNA is TGTGCCAGCAGCCCATCTAGCGACCCCTCCTACAATGAGCAGTTCTTC. Translated: CASSPSSDPSYNEQFF.

The chain links TRBV28 to TRBJ2-3; no clear D. V shed 3 bases and J shed 2 bases, with 9 bases lying between them. The CDR3 loop spans 14 amino acids. The germline gives CDR1 MDHEN, CDR2 SYDVKM. CDR3 coding DNA: TGTGCCAGCAGTTTTGGCGGCGACACAGATACGCAGTATTTT. The encoded protein is CASSFGGDTDTQYF.

This clone was detected only a few times. The V and J genes are TRBV5-8 and TRBJ2-7, with a tentative D call TRBD1 (6 bases). The CDR3 is made up of 16 amino acids. V was pared by 3 bases and J by 3 bases, with 19 bases between. Germline CDR1 SGHTS, CDR2 YDEGEE. The CDR3 DNA sequence: TGTGCCAGCAGCTACCATACCGGGACAAAGGACTACGAGCAGTACTTC. Its translation: CASSYHTGTKDYEQYF.

This chain joins TRBV9 and TRBJ2-3; TRBD2 matches 8 bases. Germline-derived CDR1 and CDR2 are SGDLS and YYNGEE. With V trimmed by 7 bases and J by 5 bases, 9 bases remained unmatched. The CDR3 covers 14 residues. CDR3 in amino acids: CASSFAGGIDTQYF. The CDR3 DNA sequence: TGTGCCAGCTCTTTCGCGGGAGGAATAGATACGCAGTATTTT.